The rows below give T cell receptor beta chains drawn from one sample of a study of OX40 agonist ivuxolimab in advanced cancers. The protocol was immunoSEQ multiplex PCR, while the TCRdb copy is restricted to in-frame clones and leaves out a portion. The sample includes around 20,000 clones, about 87% of them seen just once. The sample here was CD4+ or CD8+ T cells sorted from blood, taken in a trial of the OX40 agonist ivuxolimab. Receptors were obtained from an adult with an advanced solid tumor such as melanoma, head and neck, liver or kidney cancer. Both conserved end residues are part of each CDR3. Fields, in order: CDR3 protein, CDR3 DNA, J gene, D gene, clone size, V gene. A D gene is named only where the DNA matches it firmly. Clone size is given for some rows only: seen once, a few or many times, or a class if the clone is expanded.

CASSKQGAGANVLTF | TGTGCCAGCAGTAAACAGGGGGCTGGGGCCAACGTCCTGACTTTC | TRBJ2-6 | TRBD1 | - | TRBV25-1
CASSPPGLLGGEQYF | TGTGCCAGCAGCCCTCCGGGACTCCTTGGCGGCGAGCAGTACTTC | TRBJ2-7 | - | - | TRBV28
CASSQARKGPNQPQHF | TGTGCCAGCAGCCAAGCTCGGAAGGGCCCTAATCAGCCCCAGCATTTT | TRBJ1-5 | - | - | TRBV14
CASSAERLGFLSSYNSPLHF | TGCGCCAGCAGCGCAGAGAGGTTGGGGTTTCTCAGCTCCTATAATTCACCCCTCCACTTT | TRBJ1-6 | - | - | TRBV5-1
CASSDRFAPNEQFF | TGTGCCAGCAGTGACAGGTTCGCTCCAAATGAGCAGTTCTTC | TRBJ2-1 | - | - | TRBV6-1
CASSPPNRDTGELFF | TGTGCCAGCTCACCACCGAACAGGGACACCGGGGAGCTGTTTTTT | TRBJ2-2 | - | - | TRBV18
CASSGGVESHYYYYEQYF | TGTGCCAGCAGCGGGGGGGTAGAGTCCCACTACTACTACTACGAGCAGTACTTC | TRBJ2-7 | TRBD2 | few | TRBV5-6
CASSSRDTQYF | TGTGCCAGCAGCTCCCGTGATACGCAGTATTTT | TRBJ2-3 | - | - | TRBV7-8
CSVDFGGSNTQYF | TGCAGCGTTGACTTTGGGGGATCGAATACGCAGTATTTT | TRBJ2-3 | - | - | TRBV29-1
CASSESRVKETQYF | TGCGCCAGCAGTGAGTCACGAGTAAAAGAGACCCAGTACTTC | TRBJ2-5 | - | - | TRBV10-1
CASSISGKNEQFF | TGCGCCAGCAGTATCAGCGGGAAAAATGAGCAGTTCTTC | TRBJ2-1 | TRBD2 | - | TRBV5-1
CASSWEGRQTF | TGTGCCAGCAGCTGGGAGGGACGCCAAACCTTC | TRBJ1-2 | - | once | TRBV5-6
CASSLGFSSNYGYTF | TGTGCCAGCAGCTTAGGGTTCTCCAGTAACTATGGCTACACCTTC | TRBJ1-2 | - | - | TRBV7-9
CASSFGGHESSYNEQFF | TGTGCCAGCAGTTTTGGCGGGCATGAAAGCTCCTACAATGAGCAATTCTTC | TRBJ2-1 | - | - | TRBV28
CAWRSPPPTNYGYTF | TGTGCCTGGAGAAGCCCGCCGCCGACTAACTATGGCTACACCTTC | TRBJ1-2 | - | - | TRBV30
CASPLKAGVSEAFF | TGTGCCAGCCCGTTAAAGGCAGGAGTCTCTGAAGCTTTCTTT | TRBJ1-1 | - | - | TRBV6-1
CASSAGVDQPQHF | TGCGCCAGCAGTGCTGGTGTTGATCAGCCCCAGCATTTT | TRBJ1-5 | - | once | TRBV10-1
CASSRDGDSPLHF | TGTGCCAGCAGCAGAGACGGAGATTCACCCCTCCACTTT | TRBJ1-6 | - | once | TRBV6-5
CASSQAPRGLIGTQYF | TGCGCCAGCAGCCAGGCTCCCCGGGGGCTGATTGGTACCCAGTACTTC | TRBJ2-5 | - | - | TRBV4-1
CASSVGWGGQETQYF | TGTGCCAGCAGCGTAGGCTGGGGAGGGCAAGAGACCCAGTACTTC | TRBJ2-5 | TRBD2 | - | TRBV9
CASSPGRTLTGELFF | TGCGCCAGCAGCCCGGGACGGACCCTTACCGGGGAGCTGTTTTTT | TRBJ2-2 | - | - | TRBV5-1
CSVAENTGELFF | TGCAGCGTTGCAGAAAACACCGGGGAGCTGTTTTTT | TRBJ2-2 | - | - | TRBV29-1
CASSMVWTGANTGELFF | TGTGCCAGTAGTATGGTTTGGACAGGAGCGAACACCGGGGAGCTGTTTTTT | TRBJ2-2 | TRBD1 | - | TRBV19